This paragraph reports one TCR beta chain. The antigen remains undetermined. Just one base apart from a much larger clone, this may be a read error. Amplification of TCR alpha and beta CDR3 regions from RNA used iRepertoire nested multiplex PCR. MiXCR, run by TCRdb on the multiplex PCR reads, gives a single entry per CDR3 protein. This table has around 140,000 distinct CDR3 sequences, roughly two fifths appearing once. The CDR3 consists of 15 residues. Germline CDR1 reads SGHTA; CDR2 reads FQGNSA. The source of the sample is a study of glioma-infiltrating T cells. Study-level results: CDR3 overlap between tissue and blood was very small.

J is TRBJ1-1 and V is TRBV7-2; the D gene is possibly TRBD1 (5 bases). This receptor was identified in a human donor with low-grade glioma or glioblastoma, undergoing nonglioma brain surgery, or in good health (not recorded which). The source material was glioma tissue, nonneoplastic brain tissue, or PBMCs (not recorded which). Here the CDR3 reads CASSPRGLMNTEASF. CDR3 sequence (DNA): TGTGCCAGCAGCCCTAGGGGCCTAATGAACACTGAAGCTTCCTTT.